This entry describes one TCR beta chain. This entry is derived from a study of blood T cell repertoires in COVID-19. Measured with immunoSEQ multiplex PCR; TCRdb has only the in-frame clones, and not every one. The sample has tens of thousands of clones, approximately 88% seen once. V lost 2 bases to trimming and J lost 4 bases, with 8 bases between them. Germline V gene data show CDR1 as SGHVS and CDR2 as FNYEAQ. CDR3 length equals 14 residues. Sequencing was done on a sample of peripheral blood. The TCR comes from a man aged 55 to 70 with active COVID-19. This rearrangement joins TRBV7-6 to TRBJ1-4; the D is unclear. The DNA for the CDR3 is TGTGCCAGCAGCTTACGAAGCTATAATGAAAAACTGTTTTTT. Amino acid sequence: CASSLRSYNEKLFF.